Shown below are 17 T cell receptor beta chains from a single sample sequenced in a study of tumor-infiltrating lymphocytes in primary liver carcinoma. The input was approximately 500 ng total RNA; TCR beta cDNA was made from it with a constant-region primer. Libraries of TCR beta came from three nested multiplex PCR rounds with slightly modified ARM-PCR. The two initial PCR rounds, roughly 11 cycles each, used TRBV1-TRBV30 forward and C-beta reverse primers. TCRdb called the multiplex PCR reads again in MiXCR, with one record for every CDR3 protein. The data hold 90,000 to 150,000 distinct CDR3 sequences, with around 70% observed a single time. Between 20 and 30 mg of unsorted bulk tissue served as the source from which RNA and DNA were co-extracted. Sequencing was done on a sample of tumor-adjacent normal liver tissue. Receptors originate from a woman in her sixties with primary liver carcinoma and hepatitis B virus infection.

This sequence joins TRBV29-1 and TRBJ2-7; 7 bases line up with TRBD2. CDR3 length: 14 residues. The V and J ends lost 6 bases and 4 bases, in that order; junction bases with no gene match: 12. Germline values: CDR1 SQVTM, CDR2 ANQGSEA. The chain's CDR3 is CSVASGTIPYEQYF. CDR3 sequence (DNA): TGCAGCGTCGCCTCCGGGACTATCCCTTACGAGCAGTACTTC.

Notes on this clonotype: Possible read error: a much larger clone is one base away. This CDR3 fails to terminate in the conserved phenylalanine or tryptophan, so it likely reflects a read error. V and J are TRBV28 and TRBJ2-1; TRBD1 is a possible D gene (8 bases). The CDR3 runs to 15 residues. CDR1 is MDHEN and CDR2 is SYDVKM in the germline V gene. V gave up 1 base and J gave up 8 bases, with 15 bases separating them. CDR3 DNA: TGTGCCAGCAGTTTATACCAGGGGGCGGGGGATGAGCAGTTCTTA. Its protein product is CASSLYQGAGDEQFL.

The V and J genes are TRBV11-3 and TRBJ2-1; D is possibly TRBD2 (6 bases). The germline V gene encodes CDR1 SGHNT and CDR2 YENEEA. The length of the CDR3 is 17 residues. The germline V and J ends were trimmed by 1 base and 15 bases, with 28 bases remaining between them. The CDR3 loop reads CASSLGRREWGVDERFF. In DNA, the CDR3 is TGTGCCAGCAGCTTAGGTCGGAGGGAGTGGGGTGTCGATGAACGGTTCTTC.

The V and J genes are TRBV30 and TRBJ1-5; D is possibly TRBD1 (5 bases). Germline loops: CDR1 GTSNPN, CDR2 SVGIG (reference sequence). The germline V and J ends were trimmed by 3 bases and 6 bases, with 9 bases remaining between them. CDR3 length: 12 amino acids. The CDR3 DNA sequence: TGTGCCTGGAGGCAGGGCGGTCAGCCCCAGCATTTT. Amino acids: CAWRQGGQPQHF.

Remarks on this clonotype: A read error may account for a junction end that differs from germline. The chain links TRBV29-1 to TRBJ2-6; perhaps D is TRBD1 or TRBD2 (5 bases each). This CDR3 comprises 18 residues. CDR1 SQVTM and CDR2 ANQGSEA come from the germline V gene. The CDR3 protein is CSVEEEEHGAPGANVLTF. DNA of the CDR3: TGCAGCGTTGAAGAGGAGGAACATGGGGCCCCTGGAGCCAACGTCCTGACTTTC.

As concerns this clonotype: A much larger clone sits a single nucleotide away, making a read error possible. For the CDR3, the DNA is TGCGCCAACAGCTTGGGAGCCATACAGTTCTTC. Translated: CANSLGAIQFF. The chain employs TRBV5-1 and TRBJ2-1; D may be TRBD2 (5 bases). The CDR3 is made up of 11 amino acids. Germline V CDR1 and CDR2: SGHRS, YFSETQ.

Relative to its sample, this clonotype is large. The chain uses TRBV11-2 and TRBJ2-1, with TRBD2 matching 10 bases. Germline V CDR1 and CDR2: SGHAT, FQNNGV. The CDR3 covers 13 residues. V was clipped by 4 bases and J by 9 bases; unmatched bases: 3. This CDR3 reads CASSWTSGGEQFF. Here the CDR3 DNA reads TGTGCCAGCAGCTGGACTAGCGGTGGTGAGCAGTTCTTC.

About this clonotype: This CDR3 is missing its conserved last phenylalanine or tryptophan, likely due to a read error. The CDR3 loop is CASSYTPLADNTGELFL. In nucleotides, the CDR3 is TGCGCCAGCAGCTACACTCCCCTAGCGGACAATACCGGGGAGCTGTTTTTA. The chain is built from TRBV4-1 and TRBJ2-2, with 7 bases fitting TRBD2. Germline CDR1 and CDR2: MGHRA and YSYEKL. J was trimmed by 5 bases and V by 5 bases; bases with no gene match: 14. This CDR3 comprises 17 residues.

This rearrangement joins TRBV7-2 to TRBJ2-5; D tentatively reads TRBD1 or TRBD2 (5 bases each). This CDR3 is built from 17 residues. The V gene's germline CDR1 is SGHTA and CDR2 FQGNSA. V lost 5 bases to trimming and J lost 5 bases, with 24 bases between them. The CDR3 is CASSPLGVNPGRETQYF. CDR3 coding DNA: TGTGCCAGCAGCCCACTAGGGGTGAACCCCGGCAGGGAGACCCAGTACTTC. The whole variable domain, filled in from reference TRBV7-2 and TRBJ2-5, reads GAGVSQSPSNKVTEKGKDVELRCDPISGHTALYWYRQSLGQGLEFLIYFQGNSAPDKSGLPSDRFSAERTGGSVSTLTIQRTQQEDSAVYLCASSPLGVNPGRETQYFGPGTRLLVL.

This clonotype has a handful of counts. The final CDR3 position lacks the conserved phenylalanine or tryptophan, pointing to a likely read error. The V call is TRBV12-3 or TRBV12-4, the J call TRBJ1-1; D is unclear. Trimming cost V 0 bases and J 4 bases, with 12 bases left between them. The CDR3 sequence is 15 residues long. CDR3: CASSLARVGSTEAFS. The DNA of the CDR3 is TGTGCCAGCAGTTTAGCGCGGGTGGGGAGCACTGAAGCTTTCTCT.

The CDR3 protein is CASTEGGSSTDTQYF. For the CDR3, the DNA is TGTGCCAGCACCGAGGGGGGCTCCTCCACTGATACGCAGTATTTT. The chain combines TRBV6-2 or TRBV6-3 with TRBJ2-3; D is possibly TRBD1 or TRBD2 (6 bases each). CDR1 is MNHEY, CDR2 SVGEGT, per germline. V was shortened by 7 bases and J by 6 bases, with 20 bases between the two germline ends. The length of the CDR3 is 15 residues.

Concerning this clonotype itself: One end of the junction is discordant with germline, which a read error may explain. The DNA for the CDR3 is TGCGCCAGTAGCCAACGATTTTCGGACCCCAATAAGCCCCAGCATTTT. It is translated as CASSQRFSDPNKPQHF. The chain combines TRBV4-1 with TRBJ1-5; no firm D call. Germline V lookup: CDR1 MGHRA, CDR2 YSYEKL. The CDR3 is made up of 16 amino acids.

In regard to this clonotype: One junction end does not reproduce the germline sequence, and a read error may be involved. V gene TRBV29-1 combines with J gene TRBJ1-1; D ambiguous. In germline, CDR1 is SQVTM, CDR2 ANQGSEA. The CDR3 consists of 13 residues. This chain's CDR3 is CSVEGRGGTEALF. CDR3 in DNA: TGCAGCGTTGAAGGTCGAGGAGGAACTGAAGCTCTCTTT.

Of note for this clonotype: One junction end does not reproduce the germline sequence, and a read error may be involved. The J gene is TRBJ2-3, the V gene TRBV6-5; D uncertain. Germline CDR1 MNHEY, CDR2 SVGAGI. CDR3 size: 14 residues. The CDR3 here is CASRGPTSTHTQYF. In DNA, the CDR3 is TGTGCCAGCAGAGGACCGACCTCCACACATACGCAGTATTTT.

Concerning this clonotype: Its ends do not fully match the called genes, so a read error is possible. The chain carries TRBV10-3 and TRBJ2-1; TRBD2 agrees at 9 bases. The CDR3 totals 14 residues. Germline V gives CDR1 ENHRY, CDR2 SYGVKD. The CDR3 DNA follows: TGTACCATCACTCCTAGCGGGGACGTCAATGAGCGGTTCTTC. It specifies CTITPSGDVNERFF.

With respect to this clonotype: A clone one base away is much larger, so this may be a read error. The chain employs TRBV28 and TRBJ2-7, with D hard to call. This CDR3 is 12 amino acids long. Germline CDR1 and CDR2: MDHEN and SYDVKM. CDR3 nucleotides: TGTGCCATCAGTACTAACGCCTACGAGCAGTACTTC. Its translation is CAISTNAYEQYF.

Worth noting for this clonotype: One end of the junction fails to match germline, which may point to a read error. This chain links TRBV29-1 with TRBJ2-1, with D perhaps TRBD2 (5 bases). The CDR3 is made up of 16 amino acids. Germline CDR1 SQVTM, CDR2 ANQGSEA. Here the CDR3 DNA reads TGCAGCGTTGCAGACCCCATTAGCGAACTATACAATGAGCAGTCCTTT. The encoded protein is CSVADPISELYNEQSF.